A selection of T cell receptor beta chains follows, all from one sample in a study of blood T cell repertoires in COVID-19. TCRdb's copy holds only in-frame clones and misses some; the assay was immunoSEQ multiplex PCR. This sample carries about 180,000 clones, around 73% of them seen once, and the ten largest clones take 15% to 20%. Sequencing was done on a sample of PBMCs or T cells enriched from blood (not recorded which). These receptor sequences come from a woman aged 50 to 60 who had recovered from COVID-19. The CDR3 runs from the conserved cysteine through the conserved F or W. A D gene is named only where the DNA matches it firmly.

CDR3	D	J	V
CAWKNLWTGGAGGELFF	TRBD1	TRBJ2-2	TRBV30
CASSPEGYEQYF	.	TRBJ2-7	TRBV2
CASSPHGAQPNQPQHF	.	TRBJ1-5	TRBV6-2/TRBV6-3
CASSAQETAGSYGYTF	.	TRBJ1-2	TRBV28
CASSLTDSLNEKLFF	.	TRBJ1-4	TRBV7-9
CASSQWGQGSSYEQYF	TRBD1	TRBJ2-7	TRBV4-2
CASATGVYGNTIYF	TRBD1	TRBJ1-3	TRBV19
CASSQRSRASNEKLFF	.	TRBJ1-4	TRBV4-1
CASSVAGGRPNEQFF	TRBD2	TRBJ2-1	TRBV9
CASSYDLYGDTEAFF	.	TRBJ1-1	TRBV6-5
CATNAATRGAGYTF	.	TRBJ1-2	TRBV28
CASSEAPTGGYTF	.	TRBJ1-2	TRBV6-1
CAIRITGYDTEAFF	.	TRBJ1-1	TRBV10-3
CASSPSPGQGVGGYTF	TRBD1	TRBJ1-2	TRBV5-1